One and the same sample provided the 16 T cell receptor beta chains below, sequenced in a study of regulatory T cells in long-lasting Graves disease. Indicated time point: persistent/refractory GD, antithyroid drugs over 5 years with positive TRAb. PBMCs were the source of the RNA used for TCR sequencing. Construction of the TCR beta libraries employed iRepertoire HTBI primers in conjunction with Arm-PCR of CDR3 regions. TCRdb called the multiplex PCR reads again in MiXCR, with one record for every CDR3 protein. Of 420,000 or so distinct CDR3 sequences listed, about 25% were seen once; the top ten hold about a quarter. The specimen was peripheral blood mononuclear cells (PBMCs), collected when the disease was refractory, from a patient treated with antithyroid drugs. These receptor sequences come from a female donor with Graves disease.

V usage is TRBV5-1 and J usage is TRBJ2-3; no firm D call. CDR3 length equals 15 residues. Germline-derived CDR1 and CDR2 are SGHRS and YFSETQ. Trimming shortened V by 4 bases and J by 1 base, and 13 bases separated the two germline ends. CDR3 in amino acids: CASSVPSAGTDTQYF. In DNA form, the CDR3 reads TGCGCCAGCAGCGTTCCAAGCGCAGGCACAGATACGCAGTATTTT.

The chain couples TRBV28 to TRBJ2-4, with D perhaps TRBD1 or TRBD2 (5 bases each). This CDR3 is 15 amino acids long. Germline CDR1 MDHEN, CDR2 SYDVKM. V lost 6 bases and J 3 bases, leaving 15 bases between the germline ends. CDR3 sequence (DNA): TGTGCCAGCAGAGGTCGAGGGGTCGACAAAAACATTCAGTACTTC. Encoded protein: CASRGRGVDKNIQYF.

The DNA for the CDR3 is TGCGCCAGCAGCCAAGTTTACGAAAAACTGTTTTTT. It specifies CASSQVYEKLFF. This chain connects TRBV4-1 to TRBJ1-4; D uncertain. The CDR3 spans 12 residues. The germline CDR1 and CDR2 sequences are MGHRA and YSYEKL. The V end was cut by 1 base, the J end by 8 bases, with 5 bases between.

The rearrangement links TRBV24-1 to TRBJ2-2; D gene unclear. Germline CDR1 reads KGHDR; CDR2 reads SFDVKD. V gave up 6 bases and J gave up 5 bases, with 9 bases separating them. The CDR3 spans 13 residues. CDR3 DNA: TGTGCCACCAGTCCGGAAATAACCGGGGAGCTGTTTTTT. Translated: CATSPEITGELFF.

V and J are TRBV20-1 and TRBJ2-7, with 9 bases that match TRBD1. V was clipped by 2 bases and J by 2 bases; unmatched bases: 4. The CDR3 has 14 amino acids. In germline, CDR1 is DFQATT, CDR2 SNEGSKA (reference sequence). Here the CDR3 DNA reads TGCAGTGCTAGAAAGGACAGGGGAACCTACGAGCAGTACTTC. Amino acid sequence: CSARKDRGTYEQYF.

This clonotype was found many times. This sequence joins TRBV18 and TRBJ2-5; no clear D gene. The germline V gene encodes CDR1 KGHSH and CDR2 LQKENI. V was trimmed by 3 bases and J by 7 bases, leaving 12 bases between them. The CDR3 has 13 residues. The CDR3 is CASSPGPRGTQYF. CDR3 DNA: TGTGCCAGCTCACCCGGGCCAAGAGGGACCCAGTACTTC.

This clonotype was detected ten times or more. The rearrangement uses TRBV20-1 and TRBJ1-2; D possibly corresponds to TRBD1 (5 bases). CDR1 is DFQATT and CDR2 is SNEGSKA in the germline V gene (reference sequence). The CDR3 runs to 15 residues. V was shortened by 0 bases and J by 0 bases, with 11 bases between the two germline ends. This CDR3 is CSARDIRGANYGYTF. CDR3 bases: TGCAGTGCTAGAGATATTAGGGGAGCTAACTATGGCTACACCTTC.

This clonotype was observed at least ten times. The J gene is TRBJ2-2, the V gene TRBV6-2 or TRBV6-3; 8 nucleotides line up with TRBD2. This CDR3 region has 16 residues. Unmatched junction bases numbered 9, after V lost 4 bases and J lost 5 bases. Germline CDR1 and CDR2: MNHEY and SVGEGT. CDR3 in amino acids: CASSSPSGSRTGELFF. The CDR3 DNA reads TGTGCCAGCAGTTCCCCCAGCGGGAGTCGTACCGGGGAGCTGTTTTTT.

A word on this clonotype: Just one base apart from a much larger clone, this may be a read error. The V and J genes are TRBV28 and TRBJ2-5; the D gene is possibly TRBD2 (5 bases). CDR3 length: 16 residues. Trimming pared 3 bases from V and 6 bases from J, leaving 20 bases between. The germline V gene encodes CDR1 MDHEN and CDR2 SYDVKM. CDR3 DNA sequence: TGTGCCAGCAGTTTGGCCGCCGAGGGCCTTCAAAAGACCCAGTACTTC. Protein product: CASSLAAEGLQKTQYF.

The CDR3 reads CASSFGLGETQYF. The CDR3 bases are TGTGCCAGCAGCTTCGGACTGGGGGAGACCCAGTACTTC. The V gene is TRBV11-1, the J gene TRBJ2-5; the D gene is possibly TRBD2 (5 bases). Germline CDR1 is SGHAT and CDR2 is FQDESV (reference sequence). CDR3 length: 13 amino acids. V gave up 3 bases and J gave up 5 bases, with 10 bases separating them.

The table lists this clonotype with a count of one. V and J are TRBV7-9 and TRBJ2-5; the D is unclear. Deletions cut 3 bases from V and 1 base from J, with 12 bases between. The CDR3 is made up of 15 amino acids. CDR1 SEHNR and CDR2 FQNEAQ come from the germline V gene (reference sequence). Here the CDR3 DNA reads TGTGCCAGCAGCTTTTGGGCGGTCCTCCAAGAGACCCAGTACTTC. Translation gives CASSFWAVLQETQYF.

Only a few counts were recorded for this clonotype. The chain joins TRBV5-1 to TRBJ2-5; TRBD2 matches at 14 bases. Germline V lookup: CDR1 SGHRS, CDR2 YFSETQ. The CDR3 has 17 amino acids. V was clipped by 4 bases and J by 5 bases; unmatched bases: 10. This CDR3 is CASSPGLAGVGGETQYF. CDR3 bases: TGCGCCAGCAGCCCGGGACTAGCGGGAGTAGGTGGGGAGACCCAGTACTTC. The entire variable domain, with the rest obtained from reference TRBV5-1 and TRBJ2-5, is as follows: KAGVTQTPRYLIKTRGQQVTLSCSPISGHRSVSWYQQTPGQGLQFLFEYFSETQRNKGNFPGRFSGRQFSNSRSEMNVSTLELGDSALYLCASSPGLAGVGGETQYFGPGTRLLVL.

A word on this clonotype: This sequence may be a read error, since a much larger clone differs from it by one base. This chain links TRBV5-1 with TRBJ1-1; unclear D gene. The V end lost 1 base, the J end lost 7 bases, and 17 bases lay between the germline ends. In germline, CDR1 is SGHRS, CDR2 YFSETQ. The CDR3 is 15 residues long. The CDR3 loop is CASSLPRGTALEAFF. In DNA form, the CDR3 reads TGCGCCAGCAGCTTGCCCCGGGGAACGGCACTTGAAGCTTTCTTT.

This clonotype was recorded at least ten times. The V gene is TRBV28, the J gene TRBJ2-7; D uncertain. The CDR3 consists of 11 residues. Germline V gives CDR1 MDHEN, CDR2 SYDVKM. V dropped 6 bases and J dropped 6 bases, with 9 bases sitting between them. In DNA, the CDR3 is TGTGCCAGCAGCCCTGGAACCGAGCAGTACTTC. The encoded protein is CASSPGTEQYF.

The rearrangement links TRBV7-2 to TRBJ1-2; TRBD1 might be the D (6 bases). Trimming shortened V by 6 bases and J by 5 bases, and 28 bases separated the two germline ends. The CDR3 has 18 amino acids. From germline, CDR1 is SGHTA and CDR2 FQGNSA. The CDR3 reads CASSPPGLRGGLGYGYTF. In DNA, the CDR3 is TGTGCCAGCAGTCCTCCCGGACTTAGGGGGGGCCTAGGGTATGGCTACACCTTC. The variable domain in full, with the rest retrieved from reference TRBV7-2 and TRBJ1-2, is GAGVSQSPSNKVTEKGKDVELRCDPISGHTALYWYRQSLGQGLEFLIYFQGNSAPDKSGLPSDRFSAERTGGSVSTLTIQRTQQEDSAVYLCASSPPGLRGGLGYGYTFGSGTRLTVV.

The J gene is TRBJ1-1, the V gene TRBV18, with TRBD1 identical over 9 bases. CDR1 KGHSH and CDR2 LQKENI come from the germline V gene. This CDR3 has 16 amino acids. V lost 3 bases and J lost 1; bases outside the gene matches: 6. CDR3 protein: CASSPRQGVTNTEAFF. The CDR3 nucleotides are TGTGCCAGCTCACCCCGACAGGGGGTAACGAACACTGAAGCTTTCTTT. Variable domain in full (rest from reference TRBV18 and TRBJ1-1): NAGVMQNPRHLVRRRGQEARLRCSPMKGHSHVYWYRQLPEEGLKFMVYLQKENIIDESGMPKERFSAEFPKEGPSILRIQQVVRGDSAAYFCASSPRQGVTNTEAFFGQGTRLTVV.